The source of this T cell receptor beta chain is a study of T cells after yellow fever vaccination. Only a few counts were recorded for this clonotype. Its antigen is not known. Findings and limits, study-wide: Peaking faster, on day 5 versus 15, the secondary response was nonetheless weaker. After the booster, 96% of CD4 and more than 85% of CD8 primary-response clones were re-detected. One caveat is that FACS-sorted repertoires could contain abundant clonotypes contaminating from the bulk population.

Production of TCR cDNA was by 5'RACE template switching, which also added a universal primer site and UMIs. TCRdb re-called the 5' RACE reads through MiXCR, storing one row per CDR3 protein. This table holds 240,000 or so distinct CDR3 sequences, about 7% found once. Between the trimmed V and J ends, which lost 0 bases and 6 bases, there was a span of 12 bases. The CDR3 is 15 amino acids. Germline lookup yields CDR1 SGHAT and CDR2 FQNNGV. The sequenced sample was CD4+ T cells sorted from PBMCs, obtained 15 days after the yellow fever booster vaccination. The sequence was obtained from a man aged 25-45 years who received the YFV17D yellow fever vaccine. This chain connects TRBV11-2 to TRBJ2-1, with D possibly matching TRBD2 (5 bases). The CDR3 loop reads CASSLDHVAPNEQFF. As DNA, the CDR3 is TGTGCCAGCAGCTTAGATCATGTAGCGCCCAATGAGCAGTTCTTC.